This TCR beta chain was sequenced for a study of post-analysis software for immune sequencing data. For the study at large: Relapsing-remitting, secondary progressive and progressive-relapsing multiple sclerosis courses were included.

General observations from the study: Among multiple sclerosis patients, normalized Chao1 diversity was significantly below that of controls. Roughly five TRBV segments, including TRBV5-6, TRBV5-1 and TRBV20-1, were more frequent in patients than controls.

Trimming cost V 4 bases and J 2 bases; bases outside gene matches: 3. Per germline, CDR1 LGHNA and CDR2 YSLEER. The CDR3 has 16 residues. The TCR beta cDNA libraries carried unique molecular identifiers. Using its own MiXCR run on the PCR reads, TCRdb lists one record per CDR3 protein. The table includes approximately 730,000 distinct CDR3 sequences, 46% detected once. This clonotype was observed a single time. The antigen remains unidentified. Input material: blood. The rearrangement uses TRBV4-3 and TRBJ2-2, with 11 bases lining up with TRBD2. The receptor comes from a girl aged 5-17 years with multiple sclerosis. The CDR3 sequence: CASSLTSGDNTGELFF. CDR3 DNA sequence: TGCGCCAGCAGCCTGACTAGCGGGGATAACACCGGGGAGCTGTTTTTT.